This is a list of T cell receptor beta chains from one sample in a study of T cells in Graves' hyperthyroidism and ophthalmopathy. TCRdb processed the multiplex PCR reads anew with MiXCR; each CDR3 protein has one entry. The sample lists 330,000 or so distinct CDR3 sequences, 15% to 20% occurring once. The sequencing sample was made of blood. The receptors were gathered from a middle-aged woman with Graves' ophthalmopathy. Both conserved end residues are part of each CDR3. A D gene is named only where the DNA matches it firmly. The size of a clone is reported for some rows only, either as once, few or many, or as a class for expanded clones.

v_gene	j_gene	d_gene	abundance	CDR3nt	CDR3aa
TRBV5-6	TRBJ2-5	.	many	TGTGCCAGCAGTTCTGCGCCGGGGCAGGAAGAGACCCAGTACTTC	CASSSAPGQEETQYF
TRBV5-1	TRBJ2-2	.	many	TGCGCCAGCAGTGATTCGAAAACCGGGGAGCTGTTTTTT	CASSDSKTGELFF
TRBV12-3/TRBV12-4	TRBJ2-7	.	many	TGTGCCAGCAGCCCCAGGTTCCCCTACGAGCAGTACTTC	CASSPRFPYEQYF
TRBV6-2/TRBV6-3	TRBJ1-5	TRBD1	many	TGTGCCAGCAGTTACGAGACAGGGGTTACTCAGCCCCAGCATTTT	CASSYETGVTQPQHF
TRBV6-2/TRBV6-3	TRBJ2-7	TRBD2	many	TGTGCCAGCAGTGGGGGACTAGCGATCTACGAGCAGTACTTC	CASSGGLAIYEQYF
TRBV30	TRBJ1-5	.	.	TGTGCCTGGAGTCAAGGTTTAAATCAGCCCCAGCATTTT	CAWSQGLNQPQHF
TRBV2	TRBJ1-2	TRBD1	many	TGTGCCAGCAGGGGGGACAGCCAATTCTATGGCTACACCTTC	CASRGDSQFYGYTF
TRBV27	TRBJ1-4	.	.	TGTGCCAGCAGTTTCCTCTCGGCTGCAACTAATGAAAAACTGTTTTTT	CASSFLSAATNEKLFF
TRBV29-1	TRBJ2-5	TRBD1	many	TGCAGCGTCGACAGGACAGGGGGAGAGACCCAGTACTTC	CSVDRTGGETQYF
TRBV27	TRBJ1-3	.	many	TGTGCCAGCATGGGCCCTCGGTCATCCTCTGGAAACACCATATATTTT	CASMGPRSSSGNTIYF
TRBV6-1	TRBJ1-4	TRBD1	many	TGTGCCAGCAGTGCCAGGCGGACAGGCGGTAATGAAAAACTGTTTTTT	CASSARRTGGNEKLFF
TRBV28	TRBJ1-5	.	.	TGTGCCAGCACGGCCGGCAGGAGCAATCAGCCCCAGCATTTT	CASTAGRSNQPQHF
TRBV10-3	TRBJ1-5	.	many	TGTGCCATCAGTGCTGCAGACAATCAGCCCCAGCATTTT	CAISAADNQPQHF
TRBV4-2	TRBJ2-7	.	.	TGTGCCAGCAGCCACTCCCCCAGGGCCGCGGAGGGCGAGCAGTACTTC	CASSHSPRAAEGEQYF
TRBV6-2/TRBV6-3	TRBJ1-6	.	.	TGTGCCAGCGGTCACCCGGCCGCCGGGACAAGAAATTCACCCCTCCACTTT	CASGHPAAGTRNSPLHF
TRBV7-2	TRBJ2-5	.	once	TGTGCCAGCAGAACCGGGGGGCCGCAAGAGACCCAGTACTTC	CASRTGGPQETQYF
TRBV4-1	TRBJ1-2	.	many	TGCGCCAGCAGAAATCAGGGAAGGGACTATGGCTACACCTTC	CASRNQGRDYGYTF
TRBV6-5	TRBJ2-7	.	many	TGTGCCAGCAGTTATACCGCCGGCGAGCAGTACTTC	CASSYTAGEQYF